This TCR beta chain was found in a study of blood T cell repertoires in COVID-19. Study-level information: From T cells, B-cell-depleted T cells, or PBMCs came the material, which was cDNA or gDNA.

The CDR3 runs 14 residues. Germline values: CDR1 SGHRS, CDR2 YFSETQ. V gave up 5 bases and J gave up 3 bases; unmatched junction bases: 5. Assay: immunoSEQ multiplex PCR; the TCRdb copy retains only in-frame clones and omits some. The repertoire holds more than 300,000 clones, with 70% to 90% as singletons. In assigning cohorts, the study relied on participant-reported clinical history. Recovery meant two consecutive negative NP/OP PCR tests, professional clearance, or resolved symptoms. The receptor was derived from a woman younger than 30 who had recovered from COVID-19. The source material was PBMCs or T cells enriched from blood (not recorded which). The V call is TRBV5-1, the J call TRBJ1-1, with 9 nucleotides matching TRBD1. The DNA for the CDR3 is TGCGCCAGCAGTAGGGACAGGGCGGACACTGAAGCTTTCTTT. Protein product: CASSRDRADTEAFF.